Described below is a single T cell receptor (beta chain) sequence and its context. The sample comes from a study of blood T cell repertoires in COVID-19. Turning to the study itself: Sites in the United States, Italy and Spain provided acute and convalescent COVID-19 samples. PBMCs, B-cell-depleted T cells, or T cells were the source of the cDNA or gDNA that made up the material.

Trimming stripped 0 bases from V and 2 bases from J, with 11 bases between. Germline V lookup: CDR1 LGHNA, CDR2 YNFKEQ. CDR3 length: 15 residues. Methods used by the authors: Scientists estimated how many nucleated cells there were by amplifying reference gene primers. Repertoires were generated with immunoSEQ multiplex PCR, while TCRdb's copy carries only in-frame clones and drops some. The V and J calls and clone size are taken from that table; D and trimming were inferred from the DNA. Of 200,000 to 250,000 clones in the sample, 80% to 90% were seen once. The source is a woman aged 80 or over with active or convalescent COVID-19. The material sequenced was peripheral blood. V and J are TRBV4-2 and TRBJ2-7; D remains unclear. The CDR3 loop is CASSQDRVLPYEQYF. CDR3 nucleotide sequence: TGTGCCAGCAGCCAAGATCGGGTTCTACCCTACGAGCAGTACTTC.